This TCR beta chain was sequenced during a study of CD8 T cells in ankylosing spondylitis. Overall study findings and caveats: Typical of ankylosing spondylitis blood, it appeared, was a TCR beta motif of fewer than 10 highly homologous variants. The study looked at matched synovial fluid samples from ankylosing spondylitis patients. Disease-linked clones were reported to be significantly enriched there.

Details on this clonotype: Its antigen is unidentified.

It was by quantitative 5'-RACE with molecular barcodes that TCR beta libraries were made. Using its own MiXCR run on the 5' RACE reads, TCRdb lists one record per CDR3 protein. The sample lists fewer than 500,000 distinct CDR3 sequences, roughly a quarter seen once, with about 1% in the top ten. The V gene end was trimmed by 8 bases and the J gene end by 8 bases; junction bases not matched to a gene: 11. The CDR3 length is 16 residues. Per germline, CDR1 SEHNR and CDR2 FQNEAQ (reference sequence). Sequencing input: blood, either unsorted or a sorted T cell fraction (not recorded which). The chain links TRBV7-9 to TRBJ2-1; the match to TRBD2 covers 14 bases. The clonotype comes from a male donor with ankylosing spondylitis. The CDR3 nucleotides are TGTGCCAGCCTCACGGGGACTAGCGGGAGAAGGTATGAGCAGTTCTTC. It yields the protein CASLTGTSGRRYEQFF. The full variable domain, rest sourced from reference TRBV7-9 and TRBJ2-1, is DTGVSQNPRHKITKRGQNVTFRCDPISEHNRLYWYRQTLGQGPEFLTYFQNEAQLEKSRLLSDRFSAERPKGSFSTLEIQRTEQGDSAMYLCASLTGTSGRRYEQFFGPGTRLTVL.